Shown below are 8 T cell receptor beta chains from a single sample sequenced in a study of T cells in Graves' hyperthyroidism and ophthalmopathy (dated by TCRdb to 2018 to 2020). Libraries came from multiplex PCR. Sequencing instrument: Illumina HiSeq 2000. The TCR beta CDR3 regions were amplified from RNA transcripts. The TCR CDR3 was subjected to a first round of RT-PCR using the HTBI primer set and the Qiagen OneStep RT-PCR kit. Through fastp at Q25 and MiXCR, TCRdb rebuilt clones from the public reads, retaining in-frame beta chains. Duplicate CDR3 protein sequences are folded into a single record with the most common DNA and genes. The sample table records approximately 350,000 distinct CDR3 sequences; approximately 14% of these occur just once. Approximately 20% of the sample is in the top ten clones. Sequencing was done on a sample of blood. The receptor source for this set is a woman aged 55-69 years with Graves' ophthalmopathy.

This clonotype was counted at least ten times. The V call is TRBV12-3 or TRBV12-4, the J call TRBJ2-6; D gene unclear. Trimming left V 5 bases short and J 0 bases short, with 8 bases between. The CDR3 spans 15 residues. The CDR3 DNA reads TGTGCCAGCAGTCCAGCAAACTCTGGGGCCAACGTCCTGACTTTC. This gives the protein CASSPANSGANVLTF.

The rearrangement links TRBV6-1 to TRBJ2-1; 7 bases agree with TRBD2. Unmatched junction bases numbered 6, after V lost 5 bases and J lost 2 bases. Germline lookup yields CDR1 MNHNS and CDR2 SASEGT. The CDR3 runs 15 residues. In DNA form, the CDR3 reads TGTGCCAGCAGTTACAGCGGGAAGACCTACAATGAGCAGTTCTTC. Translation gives CASSYSGKTYNEQFF.

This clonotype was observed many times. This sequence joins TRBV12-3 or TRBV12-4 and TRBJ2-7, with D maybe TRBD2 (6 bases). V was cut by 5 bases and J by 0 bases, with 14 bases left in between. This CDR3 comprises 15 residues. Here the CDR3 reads CASSRGTASSYEQYF. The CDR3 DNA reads TGTGCCAGCAGTCGGGGGACGGCTAGCTCCTACGAGCAGTACTTC.

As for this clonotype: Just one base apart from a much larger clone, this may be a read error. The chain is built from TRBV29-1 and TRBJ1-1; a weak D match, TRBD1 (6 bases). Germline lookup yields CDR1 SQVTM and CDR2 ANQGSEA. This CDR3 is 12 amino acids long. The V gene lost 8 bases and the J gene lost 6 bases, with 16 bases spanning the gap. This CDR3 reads CSIATGRSEAFF. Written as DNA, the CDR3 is TGCAGCATTGCAACAGGGAGGTCTGAAGCTTTCTTT.

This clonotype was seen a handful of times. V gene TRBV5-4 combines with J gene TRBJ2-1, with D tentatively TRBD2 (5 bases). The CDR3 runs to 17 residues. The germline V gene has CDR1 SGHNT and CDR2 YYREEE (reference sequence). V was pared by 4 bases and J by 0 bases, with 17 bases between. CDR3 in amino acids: CASSLKSGPSSYNEQFF. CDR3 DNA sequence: TGTGCCAGCAGCCTTAAGAGCGGTCCTAGCTCCTACAATGAGCAGTTCTTC.

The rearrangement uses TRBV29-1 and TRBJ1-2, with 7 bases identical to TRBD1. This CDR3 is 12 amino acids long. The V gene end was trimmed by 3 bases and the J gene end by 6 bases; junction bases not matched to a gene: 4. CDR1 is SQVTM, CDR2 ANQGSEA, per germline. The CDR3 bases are TGCAGCGTTGATTTAGGGGGCGATGGCTACACCTTC. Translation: CSVDLGGDGYTF.

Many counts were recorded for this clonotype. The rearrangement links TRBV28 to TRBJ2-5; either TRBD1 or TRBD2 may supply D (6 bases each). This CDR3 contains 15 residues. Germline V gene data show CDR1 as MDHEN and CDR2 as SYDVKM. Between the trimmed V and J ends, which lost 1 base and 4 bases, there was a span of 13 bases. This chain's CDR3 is CASSLSGAGRETQYF. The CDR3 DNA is TGTGCCAGCAGTTTATCGGGGGCCGGGCGAGAGACCCAGTACTTC.

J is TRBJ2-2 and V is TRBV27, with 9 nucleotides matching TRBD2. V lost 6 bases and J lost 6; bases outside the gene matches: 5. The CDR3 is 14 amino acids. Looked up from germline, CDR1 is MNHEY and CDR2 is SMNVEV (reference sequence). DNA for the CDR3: TGTGCCAGCAGAGTGGCGGGAGGGCCCGGGGAGCTGTTTTTT. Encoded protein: CASRVAGGPGELFF.